These 9 T cell receptor beta chains originate from one sample sequenced in a study of blood T cell repertoires in COVID-19. Here immunoSEQ multiplex PCR was the method, and the copy in TCRdb shows in-frame clones only, minus some. The sample has about 310,000 clones; roughly nine tenths are singletons. Sample: PBMCs or T cells enriched from blood (not recorded which). Source of these receptors: a woman between 25 and 40 years old who had recovered from COVID-19.

This chain links TRBV9 with TRBJ1-2, with TRBD1 as a possible D gene (5 bases). This CDR3 region has 19 residues. The V gene lost 4 bases and the J gene lost 0 bases, with 25 bases spanning the gap. Germline CDR1 is SGDLS and CDR2 is YYNGEE. The CDR3 spells CASSPHPLLGRTSNYGYTF. The CDR3 nucleotides read TGTGCCAGCAGCCCTCACCCCCTCCTTGGCAGGACATCTAACTATGGCTACACCTTC.

This clone was detected once. The rearrangement joins TRBV4-2 to TRBJ2-5; TRBD1 matches at 9 bases. V shed 3 bases, J shed 7 bases, and the junction held 6 bases outside the gene matches. Germline loops: CDR1 LGHNA, CDR2 YNFKEQ. The CDR3 extends over 14 amino acids. As DNA, the CDR3 is TGTGCCAGCAGCCAGGGGACAGGGAAGGGGACCCAGTACTTC. Amino acids: CASSQGTGKGTQYF.

The J gene is TRBJ2-5, the V gene TRBV6-1; 9 nucleotides line up with TRBD2. Germline lookup yields CDR1 MNHNS and CDR2 SASEGT. V shed 1 base, J shed 5 bases, and the junction held 8 bases outside the gene matches. This CDR3 spans 16 amino acids. The CDR3 loop reads CASSEERGLAWETQYF. DNA of the CDR3: TGTGCCAGCAGTGAAGAACGGGGACTAGCATGGGAGACCCAGTACTTC.

V gene TRBV6-5 combines with J gene TRBJ1-1; D might be TRBD1 (6 bases). V lost 6 bases to trimming and J lost 4 bases, with 18 bases between them. Germline lookup yields CDR1 MNHEY and CDR2 SVGAGI. The CDR3 is 15 residues long. The CDR3, as DNA: TGTGCCAGCAGGGCCCGACCAGGGGAGTCCACTGAAGCTTTCTTT. Translation gives CASRARPGESTEAFF.

This clone appeared a few times. The rearrangement uses TRBV10-1 and TRBJ2-1, with 7 bases that match TRBD1. The V gene's germline CDR1 is WNHNN and CDR2 SYGVQD (reference sequence). The CDR3 loop spans 16 amino acids. The junction had 6 bases not matched to a gene; V was cut back by 0 bases and J by 4 bases. CDR3 in amino acids: CASSESKGGQYNEQFF. Written as DNA, the CDR3 is TGCGCCAGCAGTGAGTCAAAAGGGGGCCAATACAATGAGCAGTTCTTC.

V is TRBV19 and J is TRBJ1-3; possibly TRBD1 for D (5 bases). V was cut by 4 bases and J by 0 bases, with 10 bases left in between. The CDR3 consists of 15 residues. Germline CDR1 LNHDA, CDR2 SQIVND (reference sequence). CDR3 sequence: CASSRGDFSGNTIYF. For the CDR3, the DNA is TGTGCCAGTAGTAGAGGGGACTTCTCTGGAAACACCATATATTTT.

The rearrangement joins TRBV25-1 to TRBJ2-7; 9 bases are a match to TRBD2. The trim removed 7 bases at V and 0 bases at J, leaving 4 bases unmatched. This CDR3 spans 14 amino acids. Germline CDR1 reads MGHDK; CDR2 reads SYGVNS. The CDR3 spells CASMAGGGSYEQYF. The DNA of the CDR3 is TGTGCCAGCATGGCGGGGGGGGGCTCCTACGAGCAGTACTTC.

The chain is built from TRBV30 and TRBJ1-2; unclear D gene. Trimming removed 0 bases at V and 4 bases at J, with 24 bases between. Germline V gene lookup returns CDR1 GTSNPN and CDR2 SVGIG (reference sequence). The CDR3 is made up of 18 amino acids. CDR3 sequence reads: CAWSVPGFDDVPLYGYTF. CDR3 in DNA: TGTGCCTGGAGTGTACCAGGCTTCGATGACGTTCCCCTCTATGGCTACACCTTC.

V usage is TRBV7-2 and J usage is TRBJ2-7; the D gene is possibly TRBD1 (5 bases). Deletions cut 5 bases from V and 3 bases from J, with 17 bases between. The CDR3 extends over 15 amino acids. Germline V lookup: CDR1 SGHTA, CDR2 FQGNSA. The CDR3 loop is CASSQRQDRNYEQYF. CDR3 in DNA: TGTGCCAGCAGCCAAAGACAAGACAGAAACTACGAGCAGTACTTC.